This TCR beta chain was found in a study of beta chain features in type 1 diabetes. Sequencing targeted expressed TCRB transcripts, as all isolated RNA had been reverse transcribed. Sequenced by immunoSEQ multiplex PCR; TCRdb stores in-frame clones only, minus some. The sample lists some 330,000 clones, 9.5% to 11% seen once, with roughly 0.016% in the top ten. As regards this clone: Its antigen is unknown.

From germline, CDR1 is SGHRS and CDR2 YFSETQ. This CDR3 has 14 amino acids. Trimming at V came to 7 bases and at J to 3 bases, leaving 5 bases not matched to a gene. Study-wide results and limits: All four CD4+ subsets from Type 1 diabetes patients carried moderately but significantly shorter TCRB CDR3s. In comparison with healthy donors, patients had naive, central memory and Treg TCRB repertoires that appeared more similar.

The chain combines TRBV5-1 with TRBJ2-3; 10 bases fit TRBD2. This receptor was taken from a woman aged 25 to 39 in good health. The sample comprised naive CD4+ T cells from blood. The CDR3 sequence: CASGLAEITDTQYF. CDR3 sequence (DNA): TGCGCCAGCGGACTAGCGGAAATTACAGATACGCAGTATTTT.